This T cell receptor beta chain derives from a study of blood T cell repertoires in COVID-19. Overall study context: Researchers got acute and convalescent COVID-19 samples from the United States, Italy and Spain. The analysed material was cDNA or gDNA that came from T cells, B-cell-depleted T cells, or PBMCs.

Turning to this clone: One end of the junction fails to match germline, which may point to a read error.

Under the authors' procedure: By means of reference gene primer amplification, nucleated cell counts were estimated. Profiling relied on immunoSEQ multiplex PCR, and the TCRdb table lists in-frame clones only, not all of them. The V and J calls and the clone size are those of that table, but D and trimming were determined from the DNA. This table has roughly 300,000 clones, approximately 86% appearing once. This sequence originates from a man in his late teens or twenties with active or convalescent COVID-19. The sample consisted of peripheral blood.

The CDR3: CASSMRRPNYNSLLHF. The CDR3 nucleotides are TGTGCCAGTAGTATGCGAAGACCGAACTATAATTCACTCCTCCACTTT. The chain links TRBV19 to TRBJ1-6, with D hard to call. Germline CDR1 and CDR2: LNHDA and SQIVND (reference sequence). This CDR3 has 16 amino acids. Supplemented by reference TRBV19 and TRBJ1-6, the full variable domain reads DGGITQSPKYLFRKEGQNVTLSCEQNLNHDAMYWYRQDPGQGLRLIYYSQIVNDFQKGDIAEGYSVSREKKESFPLTVTSAQKNPTAFYLCASSMRRPNYNSLLHFGNGTRLTVT.